One sample yielded the 17 T cell receptor beta chains listed below, sequenced in a study of T-cell memory formation after mild COVID-19. TCRdb reprocessed the 5' RACE reads with MiXCR, giving one entry per CDR3 protein. The sample records a few hundred thousand distinct CDR3 sequences, 15% to 20% being singletons. The specimen sequenced was PBMCs or a T cell subset sorted from them (not recorded which). The receptor set was obtained from a man between 18 and 35 years old who had mild COVID-19 (a few samples of this study predate the infection). Cell type and time point are not known.

This clonotype has a handful of counts. J is TRBJ2-7 and V is TRBV10-2; no definite D call. In germline, CDR1 is WSHSY, CDR2 SAAADI. V dropped 5 bases and J dropped 5 bases, with 16 bases sitting between them. CDR3 length: 14 amino acids. The CDR3, as DNA: TGCGCCAGCAGTTATACGACTGTATCCGACGAGCAGTACGTC. This codes for CASSYTTVSDEQYV.

In this sample, this clonotype turned up a few times. J is TRBJ1-2 and V is TRBV7-9; no clear D gene. The CDR3 covers 15 residues. Trimming took 1 base from V and 4 from J, leaving 13 bases between them. The germline V gene has CDR1 SEHNR and CDR2 FQNEAQ (reference sequence). In DNA, the CDR3 is TGTGCCAGCAGCTTAGAGGACGGGCCCTTCTATGGCTACACCTTC. This gives the protein CASSLEDGPFYGYTF.

There are a few counts of this clonotype. CDR3 in amino acids: CATSDPQGSGETQYF. The CDR3, as DNA: TGTGCCACCAGTGACCCACAGGGGTCGGGGGAGACCCAGTACTTC. The chain links TRBV24-1 to TRBJ2-5; 7 bases match TRBD1. Trimming at V came to 4 bases and at J to 5 bases, leaving 9 bases not matched to a gene. This CDR3 region has 15 residues. Germline CDR1 is KGHDR and CDR2 is SFDVKD.

The chain couples TRBV6-5 to TRBJ1-2, with 7 bases lining up with TRBD1. CDR3 length: 16 amino acids. Germline V gene lookup returns CDR1 MNHEY and CDR2 SVGAGI. Losses at the gene ends were 6 bases for V and 7 bases for J; bases not matched to a gene: 17. The CDR3 region has the DNA TGTGCCAGCAGCAGTTACCCCGACAGGGTAGGACGTGGCTACACCTTC. Translation: CASSSYPDRVGRGYTF.

This chain joins TRBV6-5 and TRBJ1-6; D unresolved. The CDR3 spans 15 residues. CDR1 and CDR2 (germline): MNHEY, SVGAGI. Trimming shortened V by 0 bases and J by 8 bases, and 11 bases separated the two germline ends. CDR3 loop: CASSYSTGIDSPLHF. CDR3 nucleotides: TGTGCCAGCAGTTACTCGACCGGGATCGATTCACCCCTCCACTTT.

There are a few counts of this clonotype. V gene TRBV5-1 combines with J gene TRBJ1-2; perhaps TRBD1 as D (5 bases). Deletions cut 4 bases from V and 0 bases from J, with 13 bases between. Looked up from germline, CDR1 is SGHRS and CDR2 is YFSETQ. This CDR3 has 15 amino acids. CDR3 in DNA: TGCGCCAGCAGCATCAGCGCAGGGCCTAACTATGGCTACACCTTC. It translates to CASSISAGPNYGYTF.

This clonotype appeared a few times. This rearrangement joins TRBV3-1 to TRBJ1-2, with D possibly matching TRBD1 (6 bases). The CDR3 is 16 residues long. Germline V gene lookup returns CDR1 LGHDT and CDR2 YNNKEL (reference sequence). With 1 base removed from V and 1 base from J, the gap between germline ends came to 13 bases. DNA for the CDR3: TGTGCCAGCAGCCAAGGGCTTGACAGGATTAACTATGGCTACACCTTC. This gives the protein CASSQGLDRINYGYTF.

This clonotype occurred a few times. CDR3 region: CSVLGLETQYF. The CDR3 region has the DNA TGCAGTGTTTTGGGCCTTGAGACCCAGTACTTC. The genes are TRBV20-1 and TRBJ2-5; unclear D gene. With 7 bases removed from V and 5 bases from J, the gap between germline ends came to 11 bases. CDR1 and CDR2 (germline): DFQATT, SNEGSKA (reference sequence). The CDR3 spans 11 residues.

This clonotype turned up a few times. The rearrangement links TRBV12-3 or TRBV12-4 to TRBJ2-3; 9 bases are a match to TRBD2. Trimming at V came to 4 bases and at J to 3 bases, leaving 5 bases not matched to a gene. The CDR3 is 15 amino acids. The CDR3 nucleotides read TGTGCCAGCAGTTCTTTAGCGGGGGTGACAGATACGCAGTATTTT. Its protein product is CASSSLAGVTDTQYF.

V is TRBV5-6 and J is TRBJ2-6; D remains ambiguous. The length of the CDR3 is 17 residues. From germline, CDR1 is SGHDT and CDR2 YYEEEE. V shed 4 bases and J shed 5 bases, with 19 bases lying between them. The CDR3 sequence is CASSLLGFGWRANVLTF. The CDR3 nucleotides are TGTGCCAGCAGCCTATTGGGGTTTGGGTGGAGGGCCAACGTCCTGACTTTC.

This chain uses TRBV5-1 with TRBJ1-1; D ambiguous. The CDR3 runs 14 residues. V was shortened by 4 bases and J by 6 bases, with 16 bases between the two germline ends. Germline-derived CDR1 and CDR2 are SGHRS and YFSETQ. The CDR3 protein is CASSTSPAGSEAFF. In DNA form, the CDR3 reads TGCGCCAGCAGCACATCCCCCGCGGGGTCTGAAGCTTTCTTT. Full variable domain (remainder filled in from reference TRBV5-1 and TRBJ1-1): KAGVTQTPRYLIKTRGQQVTLSCSPISGHRSVSWYQQTPGQGLQFLFEYFSETQRNKGNFPGRFSGRQFSNSRSEMNVSTLELGDSALYLCASSTSPAGSEAFFGQGTRLTVV.

The rearrangement links TRBV7-9 to TRBJ1-2, with a tentative D call TRBD1 (6 bases). Germline V lookup: CDR1 SEHNR, CDR2 FQNEAQ (reference sequence). The length of the CDR3 is 15 residues. V was trimmed by 6 bases and J by 1 base, leaving 15 bases between them. Here the CDR3 reads CASRQPGHFNYGYTF. The DNA of the CDR3 is TGTGCCAGCAGACAACCGGGACATTTTAACTATGGCTACACCTTC.

Points on this clonotype: At one boundary the junction diverges from the germline segment, which might be a read error. The rearrangement links TRBV6-2 or TRBV6-3 to TRBJ2-6; D gene unclear. This CDR3 has 11 residues. CDR1 is MNHEY and CDR2 is SVGEGT in the germline V gene. In DNA form, the CDR3 reads TGTGCCTGCAGGGGGGCCAACGTCCTGACTTTC. It is translated as CACRGANVLTF.

The chain uses TRBV30 and TRBJ1-5, with D perhaps matching TRBD1 (5 bases). The germline V gene has CDR1 GTSNPN and CDR2 SVGIG (reference sequence). Trimming left V 3 bases short and J 3 bases short, with 9 bases between. The CDR3 consists of 13 residues. The CDR3, as DNA: TGTGCCTGGAGGGGGGAGCTCAATCAGCCCCAGCATTTT. The encoded protein is CAWRGELNQPQHF.

This clonotype was recorded once. The V gene is TRBV4-1, the J gene TRBJ2-2, with 7 nucleotides matching TRBD2. Per germline, CDR1 MGHRA and CDR2 YSYEKL. The trim removed 0 bases at V and 1 base at J, leaving 2 bases unmatched. This CDR3 has 16 residues. The CDR3 DNA is TGCGCCAGCAGCCAAGATCCGGGAGGGAACACCGGGGAGCTGTTTTTT. This gives the protein CASSQDPGGNTGELFF.

This chain connects TRBV12-3 or TRBV12-4 to TRBJ2-1, with D hard to call. This CDR3 is 11 amino acids long. V lost 2 bases and J lost 11, with 7 bases in between. The CDR3 is CASSLIGKQFF. The CDR3 region has the DNA TGTGCCAGCAGTTTAATAGGGAAGCAGTTCTTC.

The table lists this clonotype with many counts. V gene TRBV5-6 combines with J gene TRBJ2-2, with D uncertain. V was trimmed by 0 bases and J by 10 bases, leaving 7 bases between them. There are 12 residues in the CDR3. Germline loops: CDR1 SGHDT, CDR2 YYEEEE. CDR3 protein: CASSLGGTELFF. The CDR3 DNA sequence: TGTGCCAGCAGCTTGGGGGGTACGGAGCTGTTTTTT. The entire variable domain, with the rest obtained from reference TRBV5-6 and TRBJ2-2, is as follows: DAGVTQSPTHLIKTRGQQVTLRCSPKSGHDTVSWYQQALGQGPQFIFQYYEEEERQRGNFPDRFSGHQFPNYSSELNVNALLLGDSALYLCASSLGGTELFFGEGSRLTVL.